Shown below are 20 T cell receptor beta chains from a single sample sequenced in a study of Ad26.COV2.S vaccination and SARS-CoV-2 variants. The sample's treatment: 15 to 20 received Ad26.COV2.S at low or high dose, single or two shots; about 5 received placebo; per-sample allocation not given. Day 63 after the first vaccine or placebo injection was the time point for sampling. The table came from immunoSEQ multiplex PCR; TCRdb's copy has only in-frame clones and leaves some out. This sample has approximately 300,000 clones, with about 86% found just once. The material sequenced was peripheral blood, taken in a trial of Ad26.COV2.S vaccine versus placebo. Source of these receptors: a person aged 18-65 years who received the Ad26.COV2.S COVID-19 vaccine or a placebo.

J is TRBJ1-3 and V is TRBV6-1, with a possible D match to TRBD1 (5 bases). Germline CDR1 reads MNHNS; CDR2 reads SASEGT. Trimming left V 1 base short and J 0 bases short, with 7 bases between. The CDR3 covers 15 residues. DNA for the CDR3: TGTGCCAGCAGTGAAGGGACAATCTCTGGAAACACCATATATTTT. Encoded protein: CASSEGTISGNTIYF.

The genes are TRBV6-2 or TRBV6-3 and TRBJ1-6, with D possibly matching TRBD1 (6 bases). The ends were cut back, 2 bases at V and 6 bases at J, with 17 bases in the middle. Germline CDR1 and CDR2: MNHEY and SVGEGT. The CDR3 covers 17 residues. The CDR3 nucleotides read TGTGCCAGCAGTTACGTCGGGGGCGGCCCCCCTAATTCACCCCTCCACTTT. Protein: CASSYVGGGPPNSPLHF.

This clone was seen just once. The CDR3 sequence is CASSLVGQGVYEQYF. The CDR3, as DNA: TGCGCCAGCAGCTTGGTCGGACAGGGGGTCTACGAGCAGTACTTC. This chain joins TRBV5-1 and TRBJ2-7, with 10 bases fitting TRBD1. CDR3 length: 15 residues. The V and J ends lost 0 bases and 3 bases, in that order; junction bases with no gene match: 3. Per germline, CDR1 SGHRS and CDR2 YFSETQ.

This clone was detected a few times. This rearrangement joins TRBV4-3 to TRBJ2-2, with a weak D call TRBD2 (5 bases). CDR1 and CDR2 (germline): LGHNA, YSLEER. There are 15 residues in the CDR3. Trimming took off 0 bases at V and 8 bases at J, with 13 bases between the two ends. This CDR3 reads CASSQDRLAAGELFF. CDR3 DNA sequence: TGCGCCAGCAGCCAAGATCGGCTAGCTGCAGGGGAGCTGTTTTTT.

The CDR3 nucleotides read TGTGCCAGCAGCTTATCGGCGAACACTGAAGCTTTCTTT. This gives the protein CASSLSANTEAFF. The V and J genes are TRBV7-8 and TRBJ1-1, with no clear D. The CDR3 sequence is 13 residues long. V shed 2 bases and J shed 1 base, with 5 bases lying between them. Germline loops: CDR1 SGHVS, CDR2 FQNEAQ.

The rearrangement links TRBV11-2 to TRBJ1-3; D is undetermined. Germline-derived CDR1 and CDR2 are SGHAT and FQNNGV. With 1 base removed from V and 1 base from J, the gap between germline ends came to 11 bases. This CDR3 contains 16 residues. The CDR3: CASSLAALGSGNTIYF. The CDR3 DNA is TGTGCCAGCAGCTTAGCTGCCTTAGGGTCTGGAAACACCATATATTTT.

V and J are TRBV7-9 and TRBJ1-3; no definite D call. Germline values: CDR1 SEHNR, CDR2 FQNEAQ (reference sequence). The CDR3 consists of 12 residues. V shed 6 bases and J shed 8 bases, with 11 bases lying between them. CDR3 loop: CASREREHTIYF. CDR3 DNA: TGTGCCAGCAGAGAGCGGGAGCACACCATATATTTT.

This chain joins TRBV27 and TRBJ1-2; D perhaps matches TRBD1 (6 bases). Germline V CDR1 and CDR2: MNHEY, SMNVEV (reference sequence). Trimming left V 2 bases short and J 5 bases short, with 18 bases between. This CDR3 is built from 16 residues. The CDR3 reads CASSLVGGRFGYGYTF. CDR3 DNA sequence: TGTGCCAGCAGTTTAGTTGGGGGGCGCTTCGGATATGGCTACACCTTC.

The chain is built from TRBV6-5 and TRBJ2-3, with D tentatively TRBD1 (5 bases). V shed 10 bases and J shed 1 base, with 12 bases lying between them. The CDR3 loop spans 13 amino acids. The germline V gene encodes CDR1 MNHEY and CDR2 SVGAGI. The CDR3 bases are TGTGCCACCAGGGCCTTAGGCACAGATACGCAGTATTTT. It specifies CATRALGTDTQYF.

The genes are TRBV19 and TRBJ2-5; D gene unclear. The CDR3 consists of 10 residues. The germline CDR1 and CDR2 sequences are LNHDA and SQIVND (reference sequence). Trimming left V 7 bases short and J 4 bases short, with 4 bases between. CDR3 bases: TGTGCCAGTATGGGAGAGACCCAGTACTTC. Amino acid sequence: CASMGETQYF.

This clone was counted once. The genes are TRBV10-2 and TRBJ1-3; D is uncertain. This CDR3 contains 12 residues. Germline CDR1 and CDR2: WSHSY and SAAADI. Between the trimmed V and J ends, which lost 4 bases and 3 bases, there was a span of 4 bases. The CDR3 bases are TGCGCCAGCAGTGGCAGTGGAAACACCATATATTTT. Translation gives CASSGSGNTIYF.

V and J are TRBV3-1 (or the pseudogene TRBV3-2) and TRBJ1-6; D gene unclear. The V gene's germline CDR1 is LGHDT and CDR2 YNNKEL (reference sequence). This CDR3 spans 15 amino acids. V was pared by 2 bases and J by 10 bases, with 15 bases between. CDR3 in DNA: TGTGCCAGCAGCCAAATGGGTGGGGATCGGTCACCCCTCCACTTT. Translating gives CASSQMGGDRSPLHF.

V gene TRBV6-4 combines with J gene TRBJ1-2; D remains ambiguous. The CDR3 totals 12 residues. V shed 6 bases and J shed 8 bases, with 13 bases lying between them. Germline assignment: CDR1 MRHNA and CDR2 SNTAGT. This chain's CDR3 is CASRARIDGYTF. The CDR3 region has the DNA TGTGCCAGCAGGGCCAGGATTGACGGCTACACCTTC.

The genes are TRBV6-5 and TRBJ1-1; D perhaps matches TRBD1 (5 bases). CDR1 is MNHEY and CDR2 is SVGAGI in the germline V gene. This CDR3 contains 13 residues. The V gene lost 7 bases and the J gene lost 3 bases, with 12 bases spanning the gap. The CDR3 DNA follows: TGTGCCAGCAATCGGGGCATTTACACTGAAGCTTTCTTT. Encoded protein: CASNRGIYTEAFF.

The chain's CDR3 is CASREGGAMNGYTF. CDR3 nucleotide sequence: TGCGCCAGCAGGGAGGGGGGCGCAATGAATGGCTACACCTTC. V is TRBV5-1 and J is TRBJ1-2, with D possibly TRBD1 on 6 matching bases. This CDR3 has 14 residues. With 5 bases removed from V and 6 bases from J, the gap between germline ends came to 17 bases. Germline V CDR1 and CDR2: SGHRS, YFSETQ.

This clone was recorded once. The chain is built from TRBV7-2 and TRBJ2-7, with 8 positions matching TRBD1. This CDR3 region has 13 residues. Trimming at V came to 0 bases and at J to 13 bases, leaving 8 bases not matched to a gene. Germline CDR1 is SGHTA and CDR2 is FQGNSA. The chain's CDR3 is CASSLAAGGPSYF. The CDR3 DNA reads TGTGCCAGCAGCTTAGCGGCAGGGGGCCCGTCTTACTTC.

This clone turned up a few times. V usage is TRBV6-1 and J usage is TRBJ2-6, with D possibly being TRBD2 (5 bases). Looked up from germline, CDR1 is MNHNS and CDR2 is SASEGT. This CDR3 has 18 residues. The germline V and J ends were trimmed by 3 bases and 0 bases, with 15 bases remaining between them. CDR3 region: CASSEEAHAVSGANVLTF. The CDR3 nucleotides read TGTGCCAGCAGTGAGGAGGCCCACGCGGTCTCTGGGGCCAACGTCCTGACTTTC.

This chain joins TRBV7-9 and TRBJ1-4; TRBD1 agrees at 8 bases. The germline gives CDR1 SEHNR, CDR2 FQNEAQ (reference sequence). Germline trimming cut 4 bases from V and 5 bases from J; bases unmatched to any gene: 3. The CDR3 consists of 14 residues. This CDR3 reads CASSYRTGNEKLFF. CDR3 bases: TGTGCCAGCAGCTATAGGACAGGGAATGAAAAACTGTTTTTT.

CDR3 region: CASSQDKDGYTF. The CDR3 bases are TGTGCCAGCAGCCAAGATAAGGATGGCTACACCTTC. V is TRBV3-1 (or the pseudogene TRBV3-2) and J is TRBJ1-2; D gene ambiguous. The length of the CDR3 is 12 residues. Germline loops: CDR1 LGHDT, CDR2 YNNKEL (reference sequence). V was shortened by 0 bases and J by 6 bases, with 5 bases between the two germline ends.

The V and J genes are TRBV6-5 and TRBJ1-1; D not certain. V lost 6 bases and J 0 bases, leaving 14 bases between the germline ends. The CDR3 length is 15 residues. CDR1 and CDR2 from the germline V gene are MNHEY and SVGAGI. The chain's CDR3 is CASSPRPVLNTEAFF. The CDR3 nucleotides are TGTGCCAGCAGCCCCCGACCCGTTTTGAACACTGAAGCTTTCTTT.